This T cell receptor (beta chain) was sequenced for a study of human T cells and chemical hapten exposure (dated by TCRdb to the early 2020s). About the study as a whole: For sensitization, 2% DPC in acetone was applied to a 2 cm by 2 cm area of upper inner arm skin. For TCR sequencing, blood came from twenty-nine alopecia patients at anywhere from one to four time points (pre-sensitization, 2, 6 and 24 weeks). Throughout the study period of around 24 weeks, patients also received therapeutic DPC doses to the scalp every week. Alopecia areata with under or over 50% scalp involvement, alopecia totalis and alopecia universalis were represented in the patient cohort, which was mostly female. Blood samples were taken from patients before sensitization (week 0) and then at 2, 6 and about 24 weeks after DPC sensitization. This study followed changes in the peripheral blood TCR repertoire in vivo during primary and secondary sensitization of alopecia patients to the hapten diphenylcyclopropenone (DPC). Libraries were combined into a pool for sequencing, and differences in TCR yield between samples came mainly from small differences in library volumes within the pool. Patch tests used Finn chambers with 0.01% DPC on the upper back, scored after 6 days by International Contact Dermatitis Research Group standards. Points the paper makes about the study in general: Repeated subsampling changed both the strength of the expansion versus patch-test correlation and the threshold at which that correlation became significant. Patch test score correlated positively with the number of PT1 expanded TCRs, reaching significance at thresholds 8, 16 and 32 but not at 4. Because every patient had alopecia, a presumed autoimmune disease, the patients' immune response might differ from that of healthy individuals. The number of TCRs above 1 in 1000 frequency did not change with DPC sensitization; there was no evidence of global repertoire structure alterations. Significantly more large CDR3 similarity clusters were formed by expanded TCRs than by pre-sensitization or healthy control sets, consistent with antigen-driven responses.

As concerns this clonotype: Its target antigen remains unknown. It has no much larger one-base neighbor in the sample; base qualities were not kept.

The library was built by means of RACE. Sequencing was performed on a NextSeq 500. Library preparation attached unique molecular identifiers to individual cDNA molecules for quantitative, reproducible TCR counting. Both TCR alpha and TCR beta chains were sequenced from each blood RNA sample. Per the original workflow: The median number of TCRs per sample was approximately 93,000, ranging from roughly 23,224 to 690,600. The Decombinator software suite was used to annotate the V, J and CDR3 of the TCR reads. For the PS versus PT1 abundance plots, all samples were subsampled to the same number of TCRs (28,000). Expanded TCRs were defined as absent before sensitization and observed at least eight times at the 2-week time point. TCRdb reprocessing: public reads trimmed at Q25 with fastp, clones called with MiXCR, in-frame beta chains kept. Entries that share a CDR3 protein sequence are merged under the most common genes and DNA. What appears here as the V and J calls and clone size reflects TCRdb's work, not the paper's. Present in this sample are about 52,000 distinct CDR3 sequences, over 9.5% of which were seen just once. The ten largest make up approximately 16% of the sample.

The sample's time point label, in plain terms: patch test 3, about 24 weeks after DPC sensitization. Sample treatment or condition, as interpreted from the label and publication: therapeutic diphenylcyclopropenone sensitization with weekly scalp DPC. At every patch-test visit, the blood draw took place before the patch test was put on. To be eligible, patients had to be aged 18 to 70, diagnosed with alopecia and judged suitable for DPC therapy, while pregnant patients were excluded. Total RNA was isolated from unfractionated whole blood collected in Tempus Blood RNA tubes. Spanning cysteine to phenylalanine, the CDR3 consists of 13 amino acids. The sequence is cut down to CDR3 DNA, 39 bases in frame from base 1. CDR1 and CDR2 are drawn from the germline V gene: SGHRS, YFSETQ. The junction shows trimming of 5 bases on V and 5 bases on J, plus 12 bases between the germline ends.

The chain employs TRBV5-1 and TRBJ2-3; TRBD2 is perhaps the D gene, given 7 matching bases. The receptor's source is a woman aged 40 to 55 with alopecia areata. Some clones in this sample may be carry-over from other donors' samples. This sample comprised whole blood, obtained in connection with sensitization to the hapten diphenylcyclopropenone (DPC). The DNA sequence reads TGCGCCAGCAGTGCGGGGGCGATAGATACGCAGTATTTT. It is translated as CASSAGAIDTQYF.